This T cell receptor (beta chain) is drawn from a study of blood T cell repertoires in COVID-19. The CDR3 loop spans 17 amino acids. Trimming left V 4 bases short and J 4 bases short, with 21 bases between. CDR1 and CDR2 (germline): SGHNT, YYREEE (reference sequence). Assay: immunoSEQ multiplex PCR; the TCRdb copy retains only in-frame clones and omits some. The sample consists of some 40,000 clones, just under 70% of them appearing once. Sequenced input: peripheral blood. The chain combines TRBV5-4 with TRBJ2-1; tentatively, D is TRBD2 (6 bases). The clonotype was recovered from a man older than 75 with acute or convalescent COVID-19. CDR3 DNA: TGTGCCAGCAGCCCGGGGACTCGCCCGATTGCATACAATGAGCAGTTCTTC. The encoded protein is CASSPGTRPIAYNEQFF.